This T cell receptor (beta chain) was sequenced for a study of T cell responses to AZD1222 COVID-19 vaccine. Whole-study findings and limits: Mapped onto spike, vaccine-associated CD4 TCRs spanned it and were dominant at 160-218 and 743-854.

Second doses were pooled across both intervals (about 4 or about 12 weeks). A note on this clone: Antigen specificity is unknown.

TCRdb's copy holds only in-frame clones and misses some; the assay was immunoSEQ multiplex PCR. The profile shows about 67,000 clones, around 82% of them singletons. Germline assignment: CDR1 SGHRS and CDR2 YFSETQ. The V gene lost 4 bases and the J gene lost 5 bases, with 15 bases spanning the gap. The length of the CDR3 is 14 residues. The starting material was peripheral blood, obtained 28 days after the second AZD1222 dose. This rearrangement joins TRBV5-1 to TRBJ1-1; perhaps TRBD1 as D (6 bases). This sequence was found in an adult who received the AZD1222 COVID-19 vaccine. The CDR3 DNA is TGCGCCAGCAGCCCGGGGGCGGGGGCGACTGAAGCTTTCTTT. Protein product: CASSPGAGATEAFF.